This T cell receptor (delta chain) stems from a study of Vδ1+ human thymocytes listed by TCRdb under 2018. Regarding the complete study: As a data resource, the study described the mRNA-level TRG and TRD CDR3 repertoires of highly purified Vdelta1+ thymocytes obtained from young children. Earlier work had validated the multiplex-based CDR3 amplicon strategy against 5'RACE-based methods for generating CDR3 amplicons. The study at large found these results: Numerous TRG clonotypes were shared among donors (up to roughly 6.9x10^3), while TRD repertoires were essentially private (a maximum of roughly 100 shared). Because unexpected Vdelta2 sequences could lead to misinterpretation of bulk repertoire data, the authors recommended using highly purified populations and validating at the single-cell level. Unlike the oligoclonal repertoires in peripheral blood, the thymic TRG and TRD repertoires appeared highly polyclonal, with Gaussian CDR3 length distributions. Despite high sort purity, about 20% of thymic TRD sequences were Vdelta2 (and few Vdelta3), unlike peripheral blood Vdelta1+ controls. No clustering by age or sex was observed, so analyses did not stratify donors by these variables.

The germline V gene gives CDR1 as TSWWSYY and CDR2 as QGS. V drops 1 base and J drops 7 bases, leaving 31 bases in between. The CDR3, from cysteine to phenylalanine, totals 20 residues. Of the read, only the CDR3 DNA is kept; its 60 bases are in frame from base 1. A note on this clone: Its antigen specificity is not known. Per-base quality was not reported, and no clone a single base away is much larger than it.

RNA was extracted with the RNeasy mini kit and reverse transcribed using Superscript III. To generate the CDR3 amplicons, a multiplex PCR was run using pooled V-gene forward primers together with a constant-region reverse primer that carried Illumina adaptor overhangs. After gel purification, the amplicons were indexed with Nextera index primers during about 8 additional PCR cycles and then purified using AMPure XP beads. Sequencing of libraries was performed on an Illumina MiSeq using paired-end 250 bp reads, dual indexing and a roughly 22% PhiX spike-in. The paper's data handling went like this. FastQC was used to quality check the reads, while ea-utils fastq-join merged the TRG read pairs. Annotation of sequences was performed with IMGT/HighV-QUEST, only productive sequences with unambiguous V-gene assignment were retained, and clonotypes were defined by identical CDR3 sequence. For downstream analysis, the tools were VDJtools 1.1.1, tcR 2.2.3, Treemap and vegan Shannon diversity in R 3.4.4. Identical DNA sequences were merged into single rows after TCRdb reprocessed the public reads with CATT. These V and J calls are TCRdb output, not the study's own analysis. A total of some 73,000 delta-chain clones appear in this sample, around 32% of them only once. The top ten constitute under 0.3% of the sample.

Thymic samples were depleted of alphabeta T cells, then CD3+ TCRVdelta1+ TCRVdelta2- thymocytes were FACS-sorted. The purity of the sorted Vdelta1+ thymocytes fell between about 96% and 99.6%. The thymic specimens were obtained from 7 to 9 paediatric patients who were undergoing corrective cardiac surgery and ranged in age from roughly 5 days to 16 months. Thymic tissue was dispersed and mononuclear cells isolated on a Histopaque-1077 density gradient. For staining, the antibodies used were anti-TCRVdelta1 clone TS8.2, anti-TCRVdelta2 clone B6, anti-CD3 clone HIT3a and anti-TCRalphabeta clone IP26.

The V and J segments used are TRDV1 and TRDJ1; the D gene is perhaps TRDD3, on 5 matching bases. The sequence derives from a boy under two years old who had congenital heart surgery. Sample: Vdelta1+ gamma-delta thymocytes from the thymus. The sample's cell subset or site label, decoded: FACS-sorted CD3+ TCRalphabeta- TCRVdelta1+ TCRVdelta2- thymocytes. CDR3 reads: CALGERGYFHKGTTQLKLIF. The DNA reads as follows: TGTGCTCTTGGGGAACGGGGGTATTTCCATAAGGGTACTACGCAACTTAAACTCATCTTT.